This TCR beta chain was observed in a study of cytomegalovirus exposure and HLA in healthy donors. Study outcomes and limitations: Within an earlier analysis, most TCR beta V segments proved productive either about 87% or about 30% of the time.

The CDR3 covers 13 residues. V lost 3 bases and J lost 2, with 7 bases in between. The germline CDR1 and CDR2 sequences are SGHDN and FVKESK. With regard to this clone: Its target is unknown.

PCR employed 60 Vbeta and 13 Jbeta primers. This table comes from immunoSEQ multiplex PCR, and its TCRdb copy is limited to in-frame clones, with some not included. The table records about 83,000 clones, 80% to 90% of them present only once. This sequence was found in a woman in her 30s in good health and CMV-seronegative. Material: PBMCs. The chain links TRBV14 to TRBJ1-2; no firm D call. In DNA, the CDR3 is TGTGCCAGCAGCCAGGGCACGAACTATGGCTACACCTTC. Translated, it gives CASSQGTNYGYTF.